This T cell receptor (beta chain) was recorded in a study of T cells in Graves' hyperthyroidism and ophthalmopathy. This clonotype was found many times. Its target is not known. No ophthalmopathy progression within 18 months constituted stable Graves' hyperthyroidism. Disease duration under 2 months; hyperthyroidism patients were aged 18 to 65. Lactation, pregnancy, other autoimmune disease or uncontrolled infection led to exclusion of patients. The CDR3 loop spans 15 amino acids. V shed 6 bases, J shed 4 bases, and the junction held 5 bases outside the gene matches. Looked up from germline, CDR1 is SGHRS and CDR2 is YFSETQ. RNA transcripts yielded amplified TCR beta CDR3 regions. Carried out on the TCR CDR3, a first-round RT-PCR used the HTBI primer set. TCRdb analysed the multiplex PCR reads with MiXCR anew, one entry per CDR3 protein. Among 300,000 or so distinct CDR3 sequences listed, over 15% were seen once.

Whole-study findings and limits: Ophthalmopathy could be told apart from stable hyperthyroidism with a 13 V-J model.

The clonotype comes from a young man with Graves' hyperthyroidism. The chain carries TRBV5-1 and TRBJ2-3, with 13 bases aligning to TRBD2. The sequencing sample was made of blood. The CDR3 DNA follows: TGCGCCAGCATCAGGACTAGCGGGAGTTCAGATACGCAGTATTTT. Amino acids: CASIRTSGSSDTQYF. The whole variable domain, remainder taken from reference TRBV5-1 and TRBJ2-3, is KAGVTQTPRYLIKTRGQQVTLSCSPISGHRSVSWYQQTPGQGLQFLFEYFSETQRNKGNFPGRFSGRQFSNSRSEMNVSTLELGDSALYLCASIRTSGSSDTQYFGPGTRLTVL.